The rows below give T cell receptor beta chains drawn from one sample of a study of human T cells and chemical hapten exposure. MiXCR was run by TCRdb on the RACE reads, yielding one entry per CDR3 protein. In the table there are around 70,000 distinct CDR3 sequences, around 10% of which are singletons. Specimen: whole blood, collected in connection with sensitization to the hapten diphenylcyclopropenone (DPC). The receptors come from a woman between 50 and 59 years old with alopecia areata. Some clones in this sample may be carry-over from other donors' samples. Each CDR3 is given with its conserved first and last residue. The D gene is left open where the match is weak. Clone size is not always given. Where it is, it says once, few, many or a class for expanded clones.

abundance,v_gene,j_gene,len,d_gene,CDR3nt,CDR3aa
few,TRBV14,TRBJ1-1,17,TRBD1,TGTGCCAGCAGCCGCCGGCCCACAGGGGCAGGGGGCACTGAAGCTTTCTTT,CASSRRPTGAGGTEAFF
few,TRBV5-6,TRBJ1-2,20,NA,TGTGCCAGCAGCCCCCACGCGTGTTCGGCCGGGACTGCGAGTCCATATGGCTACACCTTC,CASSPHACSAGTASPYGYTF
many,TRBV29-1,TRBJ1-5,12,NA,TGCAGCGCCCGGACAGGCAATCAGCCCCAGCATTTT,CSARTGNQPQHF
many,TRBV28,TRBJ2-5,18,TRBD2,TGTGCCAGCAGTTCCCTCGGGACTAGCGGGGCCTTCCAAGAGACCCAGTACTTC,CASSSLGTSGAFQETQYF
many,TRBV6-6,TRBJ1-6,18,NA,TGTGCCAGCAGTCCAAACAAGGCAGCTAAGTCCTATAATTCACCCCTCCACTTT,CASSPNKAAKSYNSPLHF
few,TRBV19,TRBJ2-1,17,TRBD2,TGTGCCAGTAGCAGCTCTGGACTAGCGGGAGGTAGGCAGGAGCAGTTCTTC,CASSSSGLAGGRQEQFF
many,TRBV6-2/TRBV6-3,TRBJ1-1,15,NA,TGTGCCAGCAGTTACGGGACATGGCAGAACACTGAAGCTTTCTTT,CASSYGTWQNTEAFF
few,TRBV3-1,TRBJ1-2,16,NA,TGTGCCAGCAGCCAAGGAACCGGACGGCTACTCTATGGCTACACCTTC,CASSQGTGRLLYGYTF
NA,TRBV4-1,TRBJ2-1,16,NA,TGCGCCAGCAGCCAATGGAAGGTCGATCCTTACAATGAGCAGTTCTTC,CASSQWKVDPYNEQFF
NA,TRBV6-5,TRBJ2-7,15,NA,TGTGCCAGCAGTGTCCCGGGGGTTAGCTCCTACGAGCAGTACTTC,CASSVPGVSSYEQYF
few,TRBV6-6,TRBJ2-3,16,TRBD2,TGTGCCAGCCGGACTAGCGGGAGGGCTTTGGCAGATACGCAGTATTTT,CASRTSGRALADTQYF
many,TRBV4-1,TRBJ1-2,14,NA,TGCGCCAGCAGCCAAGCGGGGGCGGACTATGGCTACACCTTC,CASSQAGADYGYTF
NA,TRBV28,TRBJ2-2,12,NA,TGTGCCAGCAGGACGAACACCGGGGAGCTGTTTTTT,CASRTNTGELFF
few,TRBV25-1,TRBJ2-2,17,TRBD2,TGTGCCAGCAGTGACCCTAGCGGGAGGGGATTCACCGGGGAGCTGTTTTTT,CASSDPSGRGFTGELFF
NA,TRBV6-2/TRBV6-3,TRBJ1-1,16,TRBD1,TGTGCCAGCAGGCCCTCGGACAGGGCGGGGAACACTGAAGCTTTCTTT,CASRPSDRAGNTEAFF
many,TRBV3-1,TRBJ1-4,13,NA,TGTGCCAGCAGCCAGGCCGCGCGGGAAAAACTGTTTTTT,CASSQAAREKLFF
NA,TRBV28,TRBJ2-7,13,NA,TGTGCCAGCAGCAGGGAGAGTCCCTACGAGCAGTACTTC,CASSRESPYEQYF
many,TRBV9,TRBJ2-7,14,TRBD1,TGTGCCAGCAGCAGTTCAAGGACAGGGTACGAGCAGTACTTC,CASSSSRTGYEQYF
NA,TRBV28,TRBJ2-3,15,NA,TGTGCCAGCAGTTTGAGAAATAGCGGCACAGATACGCAGTATTTT,CASSLRNSGTDTQYF
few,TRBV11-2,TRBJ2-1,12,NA,TGTGCCAGCAGGCTAGCCAACAATGAGCAGTTCTTC,CASRLANNEQFF
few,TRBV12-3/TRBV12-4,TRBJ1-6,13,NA,TGTGCCAGCAGTTCCCCCCCCGATTCACCCCTCCACTTT,CASSSPPDSPLHF
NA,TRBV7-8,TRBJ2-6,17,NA,TGTGCCAGCAGCTTAGGGTTAGTAGCCTCTGGGGCCAACGTCCTGACTTTC,CASSLGLVASGANVLTF
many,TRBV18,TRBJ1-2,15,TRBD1,TGTGCCAGCTCACCGCAGACAGGGGGCCACTATGGCTACACCTTC,CASSPQTGGHYGYTF
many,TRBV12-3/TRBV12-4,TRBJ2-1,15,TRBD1,TGTGCCAGCACCCCAGGACAGGGGCGGTACAATGAGCAGTTCTTC,CASTPGQGRYNEQFF
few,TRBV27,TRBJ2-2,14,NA,TGTGCCAGCAGTTTAATCACAGCCAACGGGGAGCTGTTTTTT,CASSLITANGELFF
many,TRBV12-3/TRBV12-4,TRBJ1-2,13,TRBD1,TGTGCCAGCAGTGGGACAGCTAACTATGGCTACACCTTC,CASSGTANYGYTF
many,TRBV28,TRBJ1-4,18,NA,TGTGCCAGCAGAAAAAGGGGACGCTTGGGCCTTCAGAATGAAAAACTGTTTTTT,CASRKRGRLGLQNEKLFF
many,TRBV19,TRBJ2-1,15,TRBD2,TGTGCCAGCCTTGGGGGGACTAGTCAAAACAATGAGCAGTTCTTC,CASLGGTSQNNEQFF
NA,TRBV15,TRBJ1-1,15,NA,TGTGCCACCAGCAGGACCCGAGGAGTGTGGACTGAAGCTTTCTTT,CATSRTRGVWTEAFF
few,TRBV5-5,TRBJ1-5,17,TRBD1,TGTGCCAGCAGCTCTCTGTGGACAGGAGTTAGCAATCAGCCCCAGCATTTT,CASSSLWTGVSNQPQHF
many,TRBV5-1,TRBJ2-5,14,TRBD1,TGCGCCAGCAGCTTGGGACAGGGGCAAGAGACCCAGTACTTC,CASSLGQGQETQYF
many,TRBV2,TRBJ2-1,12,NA,TGTGCCAGCAGTGGTCCCTACAATGAGCAGTTCTTC,CASSGPYNEQFF
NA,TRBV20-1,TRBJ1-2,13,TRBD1,TGCAGTAAACCGGGACAGAACACCTATGGCTACACCTTC,CSKPGQNTYGYTF
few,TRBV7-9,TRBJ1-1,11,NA,TGTGCCAGCACCTTTTGGGACGGACCCTCTTTT,CASTFWDGPSF
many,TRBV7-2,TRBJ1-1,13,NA,TGTGCCAGCAGCGTTAACCTGAGGCTAGAAGCTTTCTTT,CASSVNLRLEAFF
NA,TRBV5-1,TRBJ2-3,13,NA,TGCGCCAGCAGCCCCGCGGATGGAGGTACGCAGTATTTT,CASSPADGGTQYF
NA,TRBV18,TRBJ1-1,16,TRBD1,TGTGCCAGCTCACCTGACAGGGGGCTGATGGGCACTGAAGCTTTCTTT,CASSPDRGLMGTEAFF
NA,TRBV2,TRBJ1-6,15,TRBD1,TGTGCCAGCAGACAGGGGAGTTCGACTAATTCACCCCTCCAATTT,CASRQGSSTNSPLQF
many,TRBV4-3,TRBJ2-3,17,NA,TGCGCCAGCAGCCGGGTCCCACTAGAAGTGAGCACAGATACGCAGTATTTT,CASSRVPLEVSTDTQYF
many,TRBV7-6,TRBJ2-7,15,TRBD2,TGTGCCAGCAGACCGACTAGCGGGGGCTCCTACGAGCAGTACTTC,CASRPTSGGSYEQYF